A selection of T cell receptor beta chains follows, all from one sample in a study of chemoradiotherapy in HPV16-positive cancers. Some clones are missing from TCRdb's copy, which holds only in-frame ones; the method was immunoSEQ multiplex PCR. The table has thousands of clones, around four fifths seen once. This specimen was tumor tissue, taken from a patient who underwent chemoradiotherapy. The receptors derive from a human donor with HPV-associated anogenital cancer. CDR3s include the opening cysteine and the closing phenylalanine or tryptophan. Fields, in order: J gene, V gene, clone size, D gene, CDR3 DNA, CDR3 protein. The D gene is left open where the match is weak. Clone size is given for some rows only: seen once, a few or many times, or a class if the clone is expanded.

j_call: TRBJ2-2; v_call: TRBV4-1; clone_size: .; d_call: .; cdr3_nt: TGCGCCAGCAGCCAAAGGGCCTCAAGGAACACCGGGGAGCTGTTTTTT; cdr3_aa: CASSQRASRNTGELFF
j_call: TRBJ2-7; v_call: TRBV7-9; clone_size: .; d_call: TRBD1; cdr3_nt: TGTGCCAGCAGCTTAGGGCAGGGGGCCTTTATCTACGAGCAGTACTTC; cdr3_aa: CASSLGQGAFIYEQYF
j_call: TRBJ1-2; v_call: TRBV6-1; clone_size: .; d_call: .; cdr3_nt: TGTGCCAGCAGTGAAGTGACTACTCGCGGCTATGGCTACACCTTC; cdr3_aa: CASSEVTTRGYGYTF
j_call: TRBJ1-2; v_call: TRBV30; clone_size: .; d_call: TRBD1; cdr3_nt: TGTGCCTATAGACAGGGGGCTACATATGGCTACACCTTC; cdr3_aa: CAYRQGATYGYTF
j_call: TRBJ2-3; v_call: TRBV6-1; clone_size: .; d_call: TRBD2; cdr3_nt: TGTGCCAGCAGTACCGAGCGGGAGGGCCTGTATACGCAGTATTTT; cdr3_aa: CASSTEREGLYTQYF
j_call: TRBJ2-7; v_call: TRBV10-3; clone_size: .; d_call: .; cdr3_nt: TGTGCCACCGCGGACACAACCACCTACGAGCAGTACTTC; cdr3_aa: CATADTTTYEQYF
j_call: TRBJ2-7; v_call: TRBV28; clone_size: .; d_call: TRBD1; cdr3_nt: TGTGCCAGCAGTTTTCACTCTGGGACAGGGGGCTACGAGCAGTACTTC; cdr3_aa: CASSFHSGTGGYEQYF
j_call: TRBJ2-2; v_call: TRBV2; clone_size: .; d_call: TRBD1; cdr3_nt: TGTGCCAGCATAAAGGACAGGGGGTTCACCGGGGAGCTGTTTTTT; cdr3_aa: CASIKDRGFTGELFF
j_call: TRBJ2-7; v_call: TRBV9; clone_size: .; d_call: TRBD2; cdr3_nt: TGTGCCAGCAGCCCCCAAGCGGGGCCGGTCTACGAGCAGTACTTC; cdr3_aa: CASSPQAGPVYEQYF
j_call: TRBJ2-7; v_call: TRBV7-6; clone_size: few; d_call: .; cdr3_nt: TGTGCCAGCAGCCCAACAGGGCCCTACGGCGAGCAGTACTTC; cdr3_aa: CASSPTGPYGEQYF
j_call: TRBJ1-1; v_call: TRBV30; clone_size: few; d_call: .; cdr3_nt: TGTGCCTGGGGCAGGCTCCAGAACACTGAAGCTTTCTTT; cdr3_aa: CAWGRLQNTEAFF
j_call: TRBJ2-5; v_call: TRBV14; clone_size: .; d_call: .; cdr3_nt: TGTGCCAGCAGCCGAGTTCGGGTTAACCAAGAGACCCAGTACTTC; cdr3_aa: CASSRVRVNQETQYF
j_call: TRBJ2-7; v_call: TRBV5-1; clone_size: .; d_call: TRBD2; cdr3_nt: TGCGCCAGCAGCCTCAGCGGGGACCCCTCCTACGAGCAGTACTTC; cdr3_aa: CASSLSGDPSYEQYF
j_call: TRBJ1-2; v_call: TRBV4-1; clone_size: once; d_call: .; cdr3_nt: TGCGCCAGCAGCCAAGTGCAGAGTGATAACTATGGCTACACCTTC; cdr3_aa: CASSQVQSDNYGYTF
j_call: TRBJ1-2; v_call: TRBV2; clone_size: .; d_call: .; cdr3_nt: TGTGCCAGCAGTGCCGCCGAGGGGGTACGGGAGGGCTACACCTTC; cdr3_aa: CASSAAEGVREGYTF
j_call: TRBJ1-6; v_call: TRBV7-6; clone_size: .; d_call: .; cdr3_nt: TGTGCCAGCAGCTTAGAGGGCGGGCGAGGGTGGAATTCACCCCTCCACTTT; cdr3_aa: CASSLEGGRGWNSPLHF
j_call: TRBJ1-2; v_call: TRBV7-9; clone_size: .; d_call: TRBD1; cdr3_nt: TGTGCCAGCAGCCGGGACAGATCTAACTATGGCTACACCTTC; cdr3_aa: CASSRDRSNYGYTF
j_call: TRBJ2-7; v_call: TRBV10-3; clone_size: .; d_call: .; cdr3_nt: TGTGCCATCAGTGACCGGGACACCGGATACGAGCAGTACTTC; cdr3_aa: CAISDRDTGYEQYF
j_call: TRBJ2-7; v_call: TRBV6-1; clone_size: once; d_call: .; cdr3_nt: TGTGCCAGCAGTGAAGGGGTCGGGACCGCGACCTACGAGCAGTACTTC; cdr3_aa: CASSEGVGTATYEQYF
j_call: TRBJ1-1; v_call: TRBV12-5; clone_size: .; d_call: .; cdr3_nt: TGTGCTAGTGGTTTGGGGGGACGGTCGAACACTGAAGCTTTCTTT; cdr3_aa: CASGLGGRSNTEAFF
j_call: TRBJ2-7; v_call: TRBV5-1; clone_size: .; d_call: TRBD1; cdr3_nt: TGCGCCAGCAGCCCGGGGACAGGGGTACCCGAGCAGTACTTC; cdr3_aa: CASSPGTGVPEQYF
j_call: TRBJ2-1; v_call: TRBV11-3; clone_size: .; d_call: TRBD2; cdr3_nt: TGTGCCAGCAGCTCACACCCACCGAGCGGGAGACACAATGAGCAGTTCTTC; cdr3_aa: CASSSHPPSGRHNEQFF
j_call: TRBJ2-7; v_call: TRBV28; clone_size: .; d_call: .; cdr3_nt: TGTGCCAGCAGTTTCGTCTCCTCCTACGAGCAGTACTTC; cdr3_aa: CASSFVSSYEQYF
j_call: TRBJ1-1; v_call: TRBV5-1; clone_size: .; d_call: .; cdr3_nt: TGCGCCAGCAGCTTGGGGGAGTCGGGGACTGAAGCTTTCTTT; cdr3_aa: CASSLGESGTEAFF
j_call: TRBJ2-2; v_call: TRBV1; clone_size: .; d_call: .; cdr3_nt: TGCACCAGCAGCCGGGACTTGCCGCCCACCGGGGAGCTGTTTTTT; cdr3_aa: CTSSRDLPPTGELFF
j_call: TRBJ1-3; v_call: TRBV11-2; clone_size: .; d_call: TRBD1; cdr3_nt: TGTGCCAGCAGCTTAACAGGGGCTGGAAACACCATATATTTT; cdr3_aa: CASSLTGAGNTIYF
j_call: TRBJ1-6; v_call: TRBV19; clone_size: .; d_call: TRBD1; cdr3_nt: TGTGCCAGTAGTCCCGGGACAGGGAATTCACCCCTCCACTTT; cdr3_aa: CASSPGTGNSPLHF
j_call: TRBJ1-5; v_call: TRBV28; clone_size: .; d_call: .; cdr3_nt: TGTGCCAGCAGCAGGGGAATACACAGCCAAAATCAGCCCCAGCATTTT; cdr3_aa: CASSRGIHSQNQPQHF
j_call: TRBJ2-3; v_call: TRBV18; clone_size: .; d_call: .; cdr3_nt: TGTGCCAGCTCACCACCCAGGGTCGGCACCGATACGCAGTATTTT; cdr3_aa: CASSPPRVGTDTQYF
j_call: TRBJ2-5; v_call: TRBV7-9; clone_size: few; d_call: .; cdr3_nt: TGTGCCAGCAGCTTAGCGGTCAGGGACCAAGAGACCCAGTACTTC; cdr3_aa: CASSLAVRDQETQYF
j_call: TRBJ2-1; v_call: TRBV5-1; clone_size: .; d_call: TRBD2; cdr3_nt: TGCGCCAGCAGCTTGGAACGGCCCCCGGGACTAGCGTACAATGAGCAGTTCTTC; cdr3_aa: CASSLERPPGLAYNEQFF
j_call: TRBJ2-6; v_call: TRBV7-3; clone_size: .; d_call: TRBD1; cdr3_nt: TGTGCCAGCAGCGCGGGACAGGGGGTTTCTGGGGCCAACGTCCTGACTTTC; cdr3_aa: CASSAGQGVSGANVLTF
j_call: TRBJ2-3; v_call: TRBV19; clone_size: .; d_call: .; cdr3_nt: TGTGCCAGTAGTCCCGAGTTAGGAGATACGCAGTATTTT; cdr3_aa: CASSPELGDTQYF
j_call: TRBJ1-2; v_call: TRBV2; clone_size: .; d_call: .; cdr3_nt: TGTGCCAGGAAGGGACGGGGCCTTGATGGCTACACCTTC; cdr3_aa: CARKGRGLDGYTF
j_call: TRBJ2-5; v_call: TRBV28; clone_size: .; d_call: .; cdr3_nt: TGTGCCAGCAGTCAAGGGAGTCCGGGTCGAGAGACCCAGTACTTC; cdr3_aa: CASSQGSPGRETQYF
j_call: TRBJ2-7; v_call: TRBV6-1; clone_size: .; d_call: .; cdr3_nt: TGTGCCAGCAGTGAGGGGAGAGCTTCCAGCCATTACGAGCAGTACTTC; cdr3_aa: CASSEGRASSHYEQYF
j_call: TRBJ1-4; v_call: TRBV10-1; clone_size: .; d_call: TRBD1; cdr3_nt: TGCGCCAGCAGTGTAGATAGGGGGCTGGGGGCAACTAATGAAAAACTGTTTTTT; cdr3_aa: CASSVDRGLGATNEKLFF
j_call: TRBJ2-1; v_call: TRBV27; clone_size: .; d_call: .; cdr3_nt: TGTGCCAGCAGTCTCCGACTAGTGGGAGCTGAGCAGTTCTTC; cdr3_aa: CASSLRLVGAEQFF
j_call: TRBJ1-5; v_call: TRBV7-9; clone_size: .; d_call: .; cdr3_nt: TGTGCCAGCAGCCCGAATGGCCCTCTAGCCCAGCATTTT; cdr3_aa: CASSPNGPLAQHF
j_call: TRBJ1-5; v_call: TRBV6-1; clone_size: .; d_call: TRBD1; cdr3_nt: TGTGCCATCACGGACAGGGCTGATCAGCCCCAGCATTTT; cdr3_aa: CAITDRADQPQHF
j_call: TRBJ1-3; v_call: TRBV11-2; clone_size: .; d_call: .; cdr3_nt: TGTGCCAGCAGCTTGGGGGGAAACACCATATATTTT; cdr3_aa: CASSLGGNTIYF
j_call: TRBJ2-7; v_call: TRBV6-5; clone_size: once; d_call: TRBD1; cdr3_nt: TGTGCCAGCAGGGGGACAGCCTCCTACGAGCAGTACTTC; cdr3_aa: CASRGTASYEQYF
j_call: TRBJ2-2; v_call: TRBV5-1; clone_size: .; d_call: TRBD1; cdr3_nt: TGCGCCAGCAGCTTATCTCGGGACAGGGGGGACACCGGGGAGCTGTTTTTT; cdr3_aa: CASSLSRDRGDTGELFF
j_call: TRBJ2-7; v_call: TRBV6-1; clone_size: once; d_call: .; cdr3_nt: TGTGCCAGCAGCGCAGAAGACACCGGCTCCTACGAGCAGTACTTC; cdr3_aa: CASSAEDTGSYEQYF
j_call: TRBJ2-7; v_call: TRBV6-5; clone_size: .; d_call: .; cdr3_nt: TGTGCCAGCAGTTTCTCGGGACTTCCGGGGGAGGACGAGCAGTACTTC; cdr3_aa: CASSFSGLPGEDEQYF
j_call: TRBJ2-7; v_call: TRBV6-5; clone_size: .; d_call: TRBD2; cdr3_nt: TGTGCCAGCAGTTACCAGGGACTAGCGGGAGACTACGAGCAGTACTTC; cdr3_aa: CASSYQGLAGDYEQYF
j_call: TRBJ2-5; v_call: TRBV7-9; clone_size: .; d_call: .; cdr3_nt: TGTGCCAGCAGCTTTTACAGGGGAGGGCAAGAGACCCAGTACTTC; cdr3_aa: CASSFYRGGQETQYF
j_call: TRBJ2-3; v_call: TRBV9; clone_size: .; d_call: .; cdr3_nt: TGTGCCAGCAGCGGGCAGGGTTCAGATACGCAGTATTTT; cdr3_aa: CASSGQGSDTQYF
j_call: TRBJ2-3; v_call: TRBV5-1; clone_size: .; d_call: TRBD2; cdr3_nt: TGCGCCAGCAGCTTGGGCAGCGGGGGGTTGACAGATACGCAGTATTTT; cdr3_aa: CASSLGSGGLTDTQYF
j_call: TRBJ2-1; v_call: TRBV9; clone_size: .; d_call: .; cdr3_nt: TGTGCCAGCAGCGTAGTGTCGAGAATTTCCTACAATGAGCAGTTCTTC; cdr3_aa: CASSVVSRISYNEQFF
j_call: TRBJ2-7; v_call: TRBV30; clone_size: .; d_call: TRBD1; cdr3_nt: TGTGCCTGGAGTGTAGGGGGCAGTTCCTACGAGCAGTACTTC; cdr3_aa: CAWSVGGSSYEQYF
j_call: TRBJ1-5; v_call: TRBV4-2; clone_size: .; d_call: .; cdr3_nt: TGTGCCAGCAGCCAAGACTGGGGGAGCAATCAGCCCCAGCATTTT; cdr3_aa: CASSQDWGSNQPQHF